One T cell receptor beta chain is described in this entry. RNA, once extracted, was reverse transcribed into cDNA for use as the sequencing template. Sequencing used immunoSEQ multiplex PCR; TCRdb keeps in-frame clones, though not all of them. There are 110,000 to 150,000 clones in the sample; around half occur only once, and roughly 15% lies in the top ten. The sample belongs to a study of CD8+ T cells in alopecia areata. Study-wide context: Patients remained on tofacitinib for 6 to 18 months and then went 6 months without it.

CDR3 length: 14 residues. V dropped 0 bases and J dropped 5 bases, with 14 bases sitting between them. Germline CDR1 reads GTSNPN; CDR2 reads SVGIG (reference sequence). Treatment denoted: oral pan-JAK inhibitor, 5-10 mg twice daily. The chain employs TRBV30 and TRBJ2-7, with D perhaps TRBD2 (5 bases). This receptor was taken from a human donor with alopecia areata. The specimen was CD8+ T cells sorted from blood, collected at week 4, from a patient treated with tofacitinib. Here the CDR3 DNA reads TGTGCCTGGAGTGTAGGACGGGGAACGGACGAGCAGTACTTC. Translation gives CAWSVGRGTDEQYF.